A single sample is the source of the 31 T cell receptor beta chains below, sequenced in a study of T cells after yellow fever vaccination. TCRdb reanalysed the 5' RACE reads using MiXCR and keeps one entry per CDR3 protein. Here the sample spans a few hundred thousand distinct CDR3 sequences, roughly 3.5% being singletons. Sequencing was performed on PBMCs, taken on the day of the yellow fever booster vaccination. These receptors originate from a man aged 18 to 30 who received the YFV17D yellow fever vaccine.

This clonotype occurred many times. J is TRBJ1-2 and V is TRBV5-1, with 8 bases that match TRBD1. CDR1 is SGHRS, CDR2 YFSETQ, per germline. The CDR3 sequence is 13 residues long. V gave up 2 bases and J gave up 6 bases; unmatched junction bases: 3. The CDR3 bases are TGCGCCAGCAGCTTACAGGGGGAAGATGGCTACACCTTC. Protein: CASSLQGEDGYTF.

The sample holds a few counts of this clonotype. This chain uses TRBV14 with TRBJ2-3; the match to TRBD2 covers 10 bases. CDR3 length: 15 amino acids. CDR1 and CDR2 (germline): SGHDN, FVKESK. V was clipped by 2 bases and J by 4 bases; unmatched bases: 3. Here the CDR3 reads CASSQPGLAADTQYF. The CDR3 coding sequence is TGTGCCAGCAGCCAACCCGGACTAGCGGCAGATACGCAGTATTTT.

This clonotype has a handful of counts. The CDR3 coding sequence is TGTGCCAGCAGTTTCGGGACAGGCTATGGCTACACCTTC. It translates to CASSFGTGYGYTF. The chain combines TRBV7-6 with TRBJ1-2; 8 nucleotides agree with TRBD1. The V gene end was trimmed by 6 bases and the J gene end by 4 bases; junction bases not matched to a gene: 4. The CDR3 contains 13 residues. The germline gives CDR1 SGHVS, CDR2 FNYEAQ.

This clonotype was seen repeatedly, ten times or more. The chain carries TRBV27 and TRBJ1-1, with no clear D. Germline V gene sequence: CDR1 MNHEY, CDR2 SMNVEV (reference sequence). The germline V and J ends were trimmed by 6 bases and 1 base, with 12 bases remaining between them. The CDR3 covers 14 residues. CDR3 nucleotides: TGTGCCAGCAGAAGGCTCGAGGGGAACACTGAAGCTTTCTTT. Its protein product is CASRRLEGNTEAFF.

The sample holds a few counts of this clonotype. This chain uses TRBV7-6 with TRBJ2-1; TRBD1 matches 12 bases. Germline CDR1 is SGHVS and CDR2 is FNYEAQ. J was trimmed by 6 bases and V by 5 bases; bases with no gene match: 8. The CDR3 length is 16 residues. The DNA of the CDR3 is TGTGCCAGCAGCACCTGGGGACAGGGGGCCGGCAATGAGCAGTTCTTC. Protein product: CASSTWGQGAGNEQFF.

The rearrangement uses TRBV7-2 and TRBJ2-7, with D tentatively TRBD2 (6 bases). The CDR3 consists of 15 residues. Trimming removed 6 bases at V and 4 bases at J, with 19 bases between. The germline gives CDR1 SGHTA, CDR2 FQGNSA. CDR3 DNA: TGTGCCAGCAGGAAAAGGGCCTCGGAGGGGTACGAGCAGTACTTC. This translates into CASRKRASEGYEQYF.

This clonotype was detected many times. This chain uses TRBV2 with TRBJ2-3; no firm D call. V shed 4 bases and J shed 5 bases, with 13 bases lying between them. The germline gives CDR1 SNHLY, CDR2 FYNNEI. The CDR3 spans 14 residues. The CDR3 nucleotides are TGTGCCAGCAGTGGGGGAACGAGCCAAGATACGCAGTATTTT. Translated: CASSGGTSQDTQYF.

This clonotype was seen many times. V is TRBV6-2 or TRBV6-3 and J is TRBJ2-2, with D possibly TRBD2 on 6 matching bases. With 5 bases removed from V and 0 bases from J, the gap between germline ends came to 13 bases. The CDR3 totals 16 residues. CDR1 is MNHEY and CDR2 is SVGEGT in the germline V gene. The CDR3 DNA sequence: TGTGCCAGCAGTAACCCCCGGGGGACGAACACCGGGGAGCTGTTTTTT. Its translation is CASSNPRGTNTGELFF.

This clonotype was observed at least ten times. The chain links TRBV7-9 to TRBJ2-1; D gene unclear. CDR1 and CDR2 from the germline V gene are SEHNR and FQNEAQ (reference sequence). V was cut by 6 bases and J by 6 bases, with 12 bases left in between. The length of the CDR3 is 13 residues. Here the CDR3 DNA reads TGTGCCAGCAGAAGAACTACCTCCAATGAGCAGTTCTTC. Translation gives CASRRTTSNEQFF.

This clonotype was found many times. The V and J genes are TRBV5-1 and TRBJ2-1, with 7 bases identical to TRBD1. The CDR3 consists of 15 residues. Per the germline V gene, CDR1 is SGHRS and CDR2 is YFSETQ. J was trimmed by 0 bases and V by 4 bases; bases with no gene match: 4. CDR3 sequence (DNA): TGCGCCAGCAGCGTGAACAGGGGCTCCTACAATGAGCAGTTCTTC. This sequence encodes CASSVNRGSYNEQFF.

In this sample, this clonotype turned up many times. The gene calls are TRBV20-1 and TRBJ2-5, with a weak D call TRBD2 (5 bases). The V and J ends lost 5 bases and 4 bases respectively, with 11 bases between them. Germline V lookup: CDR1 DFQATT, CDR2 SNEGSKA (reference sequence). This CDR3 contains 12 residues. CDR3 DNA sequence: TGCAGTGCTGGACTGCTTCGAGAGACCCAGTACTTC. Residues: CSAGLLRETQYF.

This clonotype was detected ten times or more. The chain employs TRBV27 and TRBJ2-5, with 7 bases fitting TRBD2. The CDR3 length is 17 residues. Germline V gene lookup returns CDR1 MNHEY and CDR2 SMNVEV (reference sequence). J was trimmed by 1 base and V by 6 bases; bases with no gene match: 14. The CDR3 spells CASSSPRGAGFQETQYF. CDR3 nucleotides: TGTGCCAGCAGCTCTCCCCGGGGAGCGGGATTCCAAGAGACCCAGTACTTC.

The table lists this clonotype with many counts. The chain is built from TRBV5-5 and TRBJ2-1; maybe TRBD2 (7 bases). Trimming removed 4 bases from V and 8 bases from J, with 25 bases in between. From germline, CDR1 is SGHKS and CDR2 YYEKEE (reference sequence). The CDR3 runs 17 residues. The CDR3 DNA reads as TGTGCCAGCAGCCCTGGTGCGGCGGGGGCCCTGATCCATGAGCAGTTCTTC. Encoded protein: CASSPGAAGALIHEQFF.

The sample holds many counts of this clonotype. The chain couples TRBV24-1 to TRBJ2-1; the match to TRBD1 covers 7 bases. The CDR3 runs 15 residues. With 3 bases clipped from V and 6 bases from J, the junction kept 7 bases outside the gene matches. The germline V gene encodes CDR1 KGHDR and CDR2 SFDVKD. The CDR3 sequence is CATSDRQGFLNEQFF. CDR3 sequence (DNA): TGTGCCACCAGTGATAGACAGGGTTTTCTCAATGAGCAGTTCTTC.

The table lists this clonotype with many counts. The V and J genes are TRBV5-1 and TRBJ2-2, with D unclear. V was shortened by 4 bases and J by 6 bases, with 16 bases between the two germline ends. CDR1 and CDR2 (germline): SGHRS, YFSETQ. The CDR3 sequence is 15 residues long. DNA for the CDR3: TGCGCCAGCAGCCCAGAGGTCCCAGTCCCCGGGGAGCTGTTTTTT. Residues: CASSPEVPVPGELFF. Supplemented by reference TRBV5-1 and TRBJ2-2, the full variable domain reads KAGVTQTPRYLIKTRGQQVTLSCSPISGHRSVSWYQQTPGQGLQFLFEYFSETQRNKGNFPGRFSGRQFSNSRSEMNVSTLELGDSALYLCASSPEVPVPGELFFGEGSRLTVL.

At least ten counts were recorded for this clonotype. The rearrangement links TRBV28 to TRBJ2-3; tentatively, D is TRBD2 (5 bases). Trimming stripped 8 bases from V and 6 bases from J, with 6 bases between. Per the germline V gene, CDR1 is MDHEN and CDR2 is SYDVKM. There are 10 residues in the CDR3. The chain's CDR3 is CASGEDTQYF. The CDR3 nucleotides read TGTGCCAGCGGGGAGGATACGCAGTATTTT.

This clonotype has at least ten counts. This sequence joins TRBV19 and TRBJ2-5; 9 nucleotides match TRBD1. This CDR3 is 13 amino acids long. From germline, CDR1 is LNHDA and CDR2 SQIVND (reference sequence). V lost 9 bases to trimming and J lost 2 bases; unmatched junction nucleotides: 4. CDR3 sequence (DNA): TGTGCCAGCCGAGGGACAGGGCAAGAGACCCAGTACTTC. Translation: CASRGTGQETQYF. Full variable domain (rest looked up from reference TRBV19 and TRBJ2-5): DGGITQSPKYLFRKEGQNVTLSCEQNLNHDAMYWYRQDPGQGLRLIYYSQIVNDFQKGDIAEGYSVSREKKESFPLTVTSAQKNPTAFYLCASRGTGQETQYFGPGTRLLVL.

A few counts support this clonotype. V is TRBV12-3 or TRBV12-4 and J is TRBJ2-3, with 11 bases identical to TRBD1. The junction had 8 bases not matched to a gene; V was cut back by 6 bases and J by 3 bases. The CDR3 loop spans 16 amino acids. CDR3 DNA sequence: TGTGCCAGCAGCACCGGGACAGGGGGAGAAACAGATACGCAGTATTTT. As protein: CASSTGTGGETDTQYF.

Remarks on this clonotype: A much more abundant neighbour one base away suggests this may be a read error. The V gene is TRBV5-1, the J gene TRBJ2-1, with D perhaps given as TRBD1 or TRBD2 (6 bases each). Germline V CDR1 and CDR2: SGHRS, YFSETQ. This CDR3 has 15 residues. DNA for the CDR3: TGCGTCAGCAGCTTGGGGGGCGCAGGAAACAATGAGCAGTTCTTC. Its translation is CVSSLGGAGNNEQFF.

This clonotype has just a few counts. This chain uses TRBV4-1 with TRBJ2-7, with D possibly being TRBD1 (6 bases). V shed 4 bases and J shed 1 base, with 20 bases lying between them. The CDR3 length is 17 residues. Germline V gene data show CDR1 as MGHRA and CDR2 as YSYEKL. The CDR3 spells CASSLLLHRDISYEQYF. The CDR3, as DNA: TGCGCCAGCAGCCTTCTCCTTCACCGGGACATATCCTACGAGCAGTACTTC.

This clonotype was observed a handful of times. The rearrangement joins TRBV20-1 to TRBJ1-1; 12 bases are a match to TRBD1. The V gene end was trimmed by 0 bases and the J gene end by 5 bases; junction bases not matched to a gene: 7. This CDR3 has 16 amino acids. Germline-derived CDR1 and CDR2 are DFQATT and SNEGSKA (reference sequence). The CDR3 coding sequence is TGCAGTGCTAGAGATTGGGACAGGGGGCAGAGGACTGAAGCTTTCTTT. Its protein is CSARDWDRGQRTEAFF.

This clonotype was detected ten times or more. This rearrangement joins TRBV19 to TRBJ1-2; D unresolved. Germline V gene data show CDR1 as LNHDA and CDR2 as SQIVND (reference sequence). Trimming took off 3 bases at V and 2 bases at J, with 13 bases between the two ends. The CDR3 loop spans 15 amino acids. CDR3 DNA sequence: TGTGCCAGTAGTATGAAAAAAAGTTCGAACTATGGCTACACCTTC. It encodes CASSMKKSSNYGYTF.

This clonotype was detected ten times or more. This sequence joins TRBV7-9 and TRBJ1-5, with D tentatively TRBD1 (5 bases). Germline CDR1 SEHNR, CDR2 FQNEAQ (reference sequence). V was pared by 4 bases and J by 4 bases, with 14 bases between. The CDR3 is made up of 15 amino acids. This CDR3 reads CASSSAGSANQPQHF. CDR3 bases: TGTGCCAGCAGCTCAGCAGGGTCCGCTAATCAGCCCCAGCATTTT.

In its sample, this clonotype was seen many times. The CDR3 sequence: CASSQGGGTQYF. CDR3 nucleotides: TGTGCCAGCAGCCAAGGTGGGGGAACCCAGTACTTC. The gene calls are TRBV3-1 and TRBJ2-5; either TRBD1 or TRBD2 may supply D (5 bases each). This CDR3 has 12 amino acids. Germline V gives CDR1 LGHDT, CDR2 YNNKEL (reference sequence). Trimming took 1 base from V and 8 from J, leaving 8 bases between them.

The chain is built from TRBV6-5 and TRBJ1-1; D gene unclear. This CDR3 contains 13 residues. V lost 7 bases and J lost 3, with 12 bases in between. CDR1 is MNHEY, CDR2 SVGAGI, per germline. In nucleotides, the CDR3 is TGTGCCAGCACCCACGGCCGGGACACTGAAGCTTTCTTT. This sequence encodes CASTHGRDTEAFF.

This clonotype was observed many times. CDR3 sequence reads: CASSGGSGDTQYF. CDR3 nucleotide sequence: TGTGCCAGCAGCGGGGGGTCGGGCGATACGCAGTATTTT. The chain links TRBV7-2 to TRBJ2-3; TRBD2 might be the D (6 bases). Germline CDR1 and CDR2: SGHTA and FQGNSA. There are 13 residues in the CDR3. The ends were cut back, 5 bases at V and 6 bases at J, with 12 bases in the middle.

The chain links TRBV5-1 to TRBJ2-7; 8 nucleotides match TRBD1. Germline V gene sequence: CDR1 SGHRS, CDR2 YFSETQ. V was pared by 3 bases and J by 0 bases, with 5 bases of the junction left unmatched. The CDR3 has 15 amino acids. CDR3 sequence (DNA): TGCGCCAGCAGCTCCGGACAGGGATTCTCCTACGAGCAGTACTTC. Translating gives CASSSGQGFSYEQYF.

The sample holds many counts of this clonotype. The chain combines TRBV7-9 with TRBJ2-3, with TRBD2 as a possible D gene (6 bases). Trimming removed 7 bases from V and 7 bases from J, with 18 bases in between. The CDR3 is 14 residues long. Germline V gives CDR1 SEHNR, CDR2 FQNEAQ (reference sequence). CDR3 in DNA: TGTGCCAGCACCCGCGGAGAGCGGGCATATACGCAGTATTTT. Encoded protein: CASTRGERAYTQYF.

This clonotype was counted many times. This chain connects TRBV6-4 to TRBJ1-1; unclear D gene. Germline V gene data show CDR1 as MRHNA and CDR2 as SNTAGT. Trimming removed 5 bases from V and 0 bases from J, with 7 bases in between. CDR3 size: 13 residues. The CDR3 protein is CASSMEMNTEAFF. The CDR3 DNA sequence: TGTGCCAGCAGTATGGAGATGAACACTGAAGCTTTCTTT.

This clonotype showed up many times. The CDR3 sequence is CASSLEGWQYF. The CDR3 DNA sequence: TGTGCCAGCAGTTTGGAAGGATGGCAGTATTTT. The rearrangement joins TRBV28 to TRBJ2-3; no firm D call. V was pared by 3 bases and J by 11 bases, with 9 bases between. Germline CDR1 and CDR2: MDHEN and SYDVKM. The CDR3 is 11 amino acids.

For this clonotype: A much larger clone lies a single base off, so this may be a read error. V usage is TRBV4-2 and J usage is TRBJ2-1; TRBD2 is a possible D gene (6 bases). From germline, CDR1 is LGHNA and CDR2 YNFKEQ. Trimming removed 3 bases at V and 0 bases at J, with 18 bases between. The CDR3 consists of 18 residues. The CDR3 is CASSHVGGLFGSYNEQFF. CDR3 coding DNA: TGTGCCAGCAGCCATGTGGGGGGTTTATTCGGCTCCTACAATGAGCAGTTCTTC.